This T cell receptor (beta chain) was identified during a study of blood T cells in healthy people across ages. Study-level information: Researchers report that template switching captured about one barcoded beta molecule per two T cells. Study findings and constraints: Versus aged donors, long-lived donors had higher diversity and more naive CD4+ cells. The fall in TCR beta diversity per million T cells was roughly linear with age.

This clonotype was observed a handful of times. What it recognizes is unknown. Trimming pared 3 bases from V and 9 bases from J, leaving 10 bases between. Germline CDR1 and CDR2: SGDLS and YYNGEE. CDR3 length equals 12 residues. They isolated at least 7 million PBMCs from each sample. A J-beta primer mix and a sample-barcoded 5' primer were used in a second PCR of about 7 to 12 cycles. Via MiXCR, TCRdb re-called the 5' RACE reads, giving one row per CDR3 protein. The data hold 1.2 million to 1.5 million distinct CDR3 sequences, with approximately 40% observed a single time. This TCR derives from a woman in her late teens or twenties in good health. The sequenced sample consisted of blood. The chain employs TRBV9 and TRBJ2-1; D possibly uses TRBD1 or TRBD2 (5 bases each). The CDR3 DNA sequence: TGTGCCAGCAGCGGACCAGGGACTGAGCAGTTCTTC. Residues: CASSGPGTEQFF.